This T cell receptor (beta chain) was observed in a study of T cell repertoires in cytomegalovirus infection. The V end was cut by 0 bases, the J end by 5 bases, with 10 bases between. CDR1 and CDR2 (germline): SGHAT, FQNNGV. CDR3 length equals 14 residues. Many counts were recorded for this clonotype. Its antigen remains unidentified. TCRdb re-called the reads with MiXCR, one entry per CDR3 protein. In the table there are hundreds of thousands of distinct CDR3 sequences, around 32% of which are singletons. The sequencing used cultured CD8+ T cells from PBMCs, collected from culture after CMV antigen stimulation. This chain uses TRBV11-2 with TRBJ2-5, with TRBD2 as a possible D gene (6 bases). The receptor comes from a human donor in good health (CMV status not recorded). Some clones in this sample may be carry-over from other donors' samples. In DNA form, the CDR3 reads TGTGCCAGCAGCTTAGAGTTAGCGGAGGAGACCCAGTACTTC. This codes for CASSLELAEETQYF.